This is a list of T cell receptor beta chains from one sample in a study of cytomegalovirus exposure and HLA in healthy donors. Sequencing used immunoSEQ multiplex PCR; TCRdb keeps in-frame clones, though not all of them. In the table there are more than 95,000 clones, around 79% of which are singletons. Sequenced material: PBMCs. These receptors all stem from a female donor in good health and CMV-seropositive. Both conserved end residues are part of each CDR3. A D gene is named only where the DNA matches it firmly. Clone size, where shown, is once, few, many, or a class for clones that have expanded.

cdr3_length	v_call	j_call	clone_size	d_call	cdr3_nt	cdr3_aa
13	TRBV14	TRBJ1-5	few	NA	TGTGCCAGCAGCCAACAGAGCAATCAGCCCCAGCATTTT	CASSQQSNQPQHF
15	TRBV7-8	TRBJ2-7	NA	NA	TGTGCCAGCAGCTTATTTTCTAGCGCCTCCTACGAGCAGTACTTC	CASSLFSSASYEQYF
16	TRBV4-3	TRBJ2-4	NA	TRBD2	TGCGCCAGCAGCCCCGGGACTAGCGGAGCCAAAAACATTCAGTACTTC	CASSPGTSGAKNIQYF
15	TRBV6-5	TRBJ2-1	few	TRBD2	TGTGCCAGCAGTTCAGGGACTACGCGATACAATGAGCAGTTCTTC	CASSSGTTRYNEQFF
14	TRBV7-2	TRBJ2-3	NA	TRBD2	TGTGCCAGCAGCGGCCTAGCGGGGGCAGATACGCAGTATTTT	CASSGLAGADTQYF
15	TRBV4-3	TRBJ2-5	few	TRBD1	TGCGCCAGCAGCCAAGGACAGGGGGACCAAGAGACCCAGTACTTC	CASSQGQGDQETQYF
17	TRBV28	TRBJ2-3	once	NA	TGTGCCAGCAGTATGGCGGGGCTAGCGTCTAGCACAGATACGCAGTATTTT	CASSMAGLASSTDTQYF
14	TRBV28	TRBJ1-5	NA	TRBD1	TGTGCCAGCACAGGACAGGGGGGGAATCAGCCCCAGCATTTT	CASTGQGGNQPQHF
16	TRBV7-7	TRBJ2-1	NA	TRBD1	TGTGCTAGCAGCCTGACCGGGACAGCAGCTACCAATGAGCAGTTCTTC	CASSLTGTAATNEQFF
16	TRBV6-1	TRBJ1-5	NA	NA	TGTGCCAGCAGTGGTTTGGACAGCTCCGGACGTCAGCCCCAGCATTTT	CASSGLDSSGRQPQHF
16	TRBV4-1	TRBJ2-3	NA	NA	TGCGCCAGCAGCCAAGAGGACAGTGCTAGTCCAGATACGCAGTATTTT	CASSQEDSASPDTQYF
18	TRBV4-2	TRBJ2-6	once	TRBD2	TGTGCCAGCAGCCAAGACCCGGGACTATCCTCTGGGGCCAACGTCCTGACTTTC	CASSQDPGLSSGANVLTF
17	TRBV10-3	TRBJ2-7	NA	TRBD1	TGTGCCATCAGTGAACCCCTCCCGGGACAGGGGGCCTACGAGCAGTACTTC	CAISEPLPGQGAYEQYF
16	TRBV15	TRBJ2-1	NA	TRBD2	TGTGCCACCAGCAGAGATCGAGGGACTACAAGCAATGAGCAGTTCTTC	CATSRDRGTTSNEQFF
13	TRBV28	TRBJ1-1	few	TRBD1	TGTGCCAGCCCCAACAGGGGGAACACTGAAGCTTTCTTT	CASPNRGNTEAFF
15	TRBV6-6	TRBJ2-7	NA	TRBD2	TGTGCCAGCAGTTTGAGCGGGGGGCTCTCCTACGAGCAGTACTTC	CASSLSGGLSYEQYF
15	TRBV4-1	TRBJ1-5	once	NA	TGCGCCAGCAGCCAGCTGGCGGGCGGGGGTCAGCCCCAGCATTTT	CASSQLAGGGQPQHF
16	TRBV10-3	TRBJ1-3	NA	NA	TGTGCCATCAGTGAGTCGAGGAGGGCCGGGGGAAACACCATATATTTT	CAISESRRAGGNTIYF
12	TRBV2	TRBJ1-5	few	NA	TGTGCCAGCAGTTCAGGGTTACAGCCCCAGCATTTT	CASSSGLQPQHF
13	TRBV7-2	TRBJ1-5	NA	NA	TGTGCCAGCAGCCTACAGACGTTAGGGCCCCAGCATTTT	CASSLQTLGPQHF
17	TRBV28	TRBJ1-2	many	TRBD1	TGTGCCAGCAGTAGTGATCCGACAGGGGGCAGTAACTATGGCTACACCTTC	CASSSDPTGGSNYGYTF
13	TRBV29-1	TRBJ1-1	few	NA	TGCAGCGTTGATTACGGTAGGGGAACTGAAGCTTTCTTT	CSVDYGRGTEAFF
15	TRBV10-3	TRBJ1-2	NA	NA	TGTGCCATCAGTGAGTCGAGCGGGGGCAACTATGGCTACACCTTC	CAISESSGGNYGYTF
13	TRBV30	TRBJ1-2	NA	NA	TGTGCCTGGAGCCTATCTGTAGCTAGGGGCTACACCTTC	CAWSLSVARGYTF
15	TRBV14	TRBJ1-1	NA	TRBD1	TGTGCCAGCAGCCCTCTTCGACAGGGGCGCACTGAAGCTTTCTTT	CASSPLRQGRTEAFF
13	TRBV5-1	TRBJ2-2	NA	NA	TGCGCCAGCAGCGTGAGCGGTACCGGGGAGCTGTTTTTT	CASSVSGTGELFF
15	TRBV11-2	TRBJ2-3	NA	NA	TGTGCCAGCAGCTTTATTCTAGGAGGAGCAGATACGCAGTATTTT	CASSFILGGADTQYF
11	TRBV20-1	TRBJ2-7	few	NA	TGCAGTGCTAGTGCCGGGTACGAGCAGTACTTC	CSASAGYEQYF
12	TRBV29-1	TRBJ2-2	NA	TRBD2	TGCAGCGGGGGCGCGGGAGCCGGGGAGCTGTTTTTT	CSGGAGAGELFF
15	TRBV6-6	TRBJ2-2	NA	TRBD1	TGTGCCAGCAGTCTCTACAGGGGATCGACCGGGGAGCTGTTTTTT	CASSLYRGSTGELFF
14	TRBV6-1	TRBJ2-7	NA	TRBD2	TGTGCCAGCAGTAGTAGCGGGAGGCCGTCCGAGCAGTACTTC	CASSSSGRPSEQYF
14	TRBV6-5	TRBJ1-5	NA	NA	TGTGCCAGCAGTCCCGGGTCAGGGGTGAAGCCCCAGCATTTT	CASSPGSGVKPQHF
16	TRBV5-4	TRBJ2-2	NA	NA	TGTGCCAGCAGCCAAACCCCGGGGACGAACACCGGGGAGCTGTTTTTT	CASSQTPGTNTGELFF
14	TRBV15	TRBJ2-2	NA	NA	TGTGCCACCAGCAGAGGGGAGGGGGGCCGGGAGCTGTTTTTT	CATSRGEGGRELFF
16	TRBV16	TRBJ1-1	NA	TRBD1	TGTGCCAGCAGCCCTGGACAGGGAGGGGTGAACACTGAAGCTTTCTTT	CASSPGQGGVNTEAFF
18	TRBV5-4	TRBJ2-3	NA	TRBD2	TGTGCCAGCAGCCAACGACTAGCGGGGGGACCTGGCACAGATACGCAGTATTTT	CASSQRLAGGPGTDTQYF
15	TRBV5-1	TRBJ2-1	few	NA	TGCGCCAGCAGCTTGTCGGGACGGACTAACAATGAGCAGTTCTTC	CASSLSGRTNNEQFF
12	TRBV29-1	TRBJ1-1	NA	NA	TGCAGCGTTGCCAGGGGAATGTCTGAAGCTTTCTTT	CSVARGMSEAFF
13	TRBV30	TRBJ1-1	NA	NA	TGTGCCGGAGGACGTTGGGGGAACACTGAAGCTTTCTTT	CAGGRWGNTEAFF
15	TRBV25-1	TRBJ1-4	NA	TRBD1	TGTGCCAGCAGTCCTAGGGGACAGGGAAATGAAAAACTGTTTTTT	CASSPRGQGNEKLFF
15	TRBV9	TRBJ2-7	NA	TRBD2	TGTGCCAGCAGCGTAGAGGTGACTAGCGAAGGCGAGCAGTACTTC	CASSVEVTSEGEQYF
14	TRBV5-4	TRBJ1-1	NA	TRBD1	TGTGCCAGCAGCTCCGGACAGGGTTTTACTGAAGCTTTCTTT	CASSSGQGFTEAFF
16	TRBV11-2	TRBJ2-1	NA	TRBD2	TGTGCCAGCAGCTACCCCCTAGCGGGGGGATGGAATGAGCAGTTCTTC	CASSYPLAGGWNEQFF
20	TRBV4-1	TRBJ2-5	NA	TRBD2	TGCGCCAGCAGCCACCCCTGGGGGCTAGCGGGGGCGAGAACCCAAGAGACCCAGTACTTC	CASSHPWGLAGARTQETQYF
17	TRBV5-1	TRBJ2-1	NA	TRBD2	TGCGCCAGCAGCTTGTGGACTAGAGGGAGCTCCTACAATGAGCAGTTCTTC	CASSLWTRGSSYNEQFF
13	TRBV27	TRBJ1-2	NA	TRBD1	TGTGCCAGCAGTGACAGGGCTAACTATGGCTACACCTTC	CASSDRANYGYTF